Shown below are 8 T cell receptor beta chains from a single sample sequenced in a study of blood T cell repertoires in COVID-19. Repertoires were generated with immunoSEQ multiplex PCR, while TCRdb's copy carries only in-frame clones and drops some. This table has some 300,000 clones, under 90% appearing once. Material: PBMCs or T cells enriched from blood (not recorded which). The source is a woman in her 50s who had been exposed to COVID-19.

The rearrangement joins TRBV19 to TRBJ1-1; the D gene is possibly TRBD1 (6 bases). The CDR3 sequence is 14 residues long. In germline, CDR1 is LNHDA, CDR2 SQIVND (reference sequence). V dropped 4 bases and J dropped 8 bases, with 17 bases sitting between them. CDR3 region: CASSTLQGSGEAFF. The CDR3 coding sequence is TGTGCCAGTAGTACCCTTCAGGGGTCCGGGGAAGCTTTCTTT.

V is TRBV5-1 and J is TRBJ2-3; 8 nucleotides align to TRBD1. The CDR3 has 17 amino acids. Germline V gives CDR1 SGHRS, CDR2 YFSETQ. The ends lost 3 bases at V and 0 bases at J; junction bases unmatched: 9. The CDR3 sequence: CASSSGQGLSSTDTQYF. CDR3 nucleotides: TGCGCCAGCAGCTCCGGACAGGGTCTATCAAGCACAGATACGCAGTATTTT. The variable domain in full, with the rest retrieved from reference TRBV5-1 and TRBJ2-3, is KAGVTQTPRYLIKTRGQQVTLSCSPISGHRSVSWYQQTPGQGLQFLFEYFSETQRNKGNFPGRFSGRQFSNSRSEMNVSTLELGDSALYLCASSSGQGLSSTDTQYFGPGTRLTVL.

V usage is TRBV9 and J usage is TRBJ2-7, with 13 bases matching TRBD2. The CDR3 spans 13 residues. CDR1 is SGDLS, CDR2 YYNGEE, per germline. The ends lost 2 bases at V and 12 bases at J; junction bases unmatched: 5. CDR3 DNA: TGTGCCAGCAGCGTCAGGACTAGCGGGGGACCGTACTTC. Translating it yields CASSVRTSGGPYF.

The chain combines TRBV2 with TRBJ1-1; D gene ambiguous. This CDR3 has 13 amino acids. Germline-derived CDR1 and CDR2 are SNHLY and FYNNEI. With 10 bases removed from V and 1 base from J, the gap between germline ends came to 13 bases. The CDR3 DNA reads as TGTGCCACCTCCCTAAACCCGAACACTGAAGCTTTCTTT. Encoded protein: CATSLNPNTEAFF. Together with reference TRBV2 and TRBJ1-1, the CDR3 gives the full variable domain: EPEVTQTPSHQVTQMGQEVILRCVPISNHLYFYWYRQILGQKVEFLVSFYNNEISEKSEIFDDQFSVERPDGSNFTLKIRSTKLEDSAMYFCATSLNPNTEAFFGQGTRLTVV.

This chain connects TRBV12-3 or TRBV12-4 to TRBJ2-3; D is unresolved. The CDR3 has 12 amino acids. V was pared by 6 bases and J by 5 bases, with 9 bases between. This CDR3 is CASSPERDTQYF. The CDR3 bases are TGTGCCAGCAGCCCAGAGCGAGATACGCAGTATTTT.

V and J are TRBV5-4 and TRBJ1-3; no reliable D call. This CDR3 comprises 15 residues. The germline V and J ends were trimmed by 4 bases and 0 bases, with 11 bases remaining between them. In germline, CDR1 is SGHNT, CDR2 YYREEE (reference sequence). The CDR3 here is CASSAPTSSGNTIYF. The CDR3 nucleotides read TGTGCCAGCAGCGCCCCCACTAGCTCTGGAAACACCATATATTTT.

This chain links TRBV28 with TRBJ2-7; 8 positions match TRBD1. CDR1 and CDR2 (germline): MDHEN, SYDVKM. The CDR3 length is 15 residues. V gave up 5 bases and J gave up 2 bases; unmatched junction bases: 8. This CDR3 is CASSPLSGQAYEQYF. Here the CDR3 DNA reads TGTGCCAGCAGTCCTCTCTCGGGACAGGCCTACGAGCAGTACTTC.

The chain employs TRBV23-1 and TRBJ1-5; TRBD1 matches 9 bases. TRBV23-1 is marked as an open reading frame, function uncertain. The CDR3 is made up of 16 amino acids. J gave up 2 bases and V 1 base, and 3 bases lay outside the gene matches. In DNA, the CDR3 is TGCGCCAGCAGTCAATTTTGGACAGGGGGCAATCAGCCCCAGCATTTT. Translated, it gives CASSQFWTGGNQPQHF.